In this sample, the clone carrying this T cell receptor beta chain turned up a few times. Its antigen remains unidentified. Each CDR3 protein is one row after TCRdb ran MiXCR on the 5' RACE reads. Here the sample spans around 340,000 distinct CDR3 sequences, roughly an eighth being singletons. The entry originates in a study of T cells after yellow fever vaccination. The study, taken as a whole, reports: Abundant bulk-population clonotypes could contaminate the FACS-sorted repertoires.

Germline CDR1 SGHTA, CDR2 FQGNSA. The V end was cut by 3 bases, the J end by 0 bases, with 9 bases between. The CDR3 sequence is 15 residues long. The V call is TRBV7-2, the J call TRBJ1-3; D ambiguous. The TCR originated in a man aged 18 to 29 who received the YFV17D yellow fever vaccine. The input for sequencing was CD4+ T cells sorted from PBMCs, taken 15 days after the yellow fever booster vaccination. The CDR3 here is CASSFSWFSGNTIYF. Here the CDR3 DNA reads TGTGCCAGCAGCTTTAGCTGGTTCTCTGGAAACACCATATATTTT.